Listed here are 10 T cell receptor beta chains from one sample, sequenced in a study of CD8 T cells in ankylosing spondylitis. TCRdb reanalysed the 5' RACE reads using MiXCR and keeps one entry per CDR3 protein. The table has approximately 25,000 distinct CDR3 sequences, approximately 16% seen once. The specimen was blood. The receptors stem from a male donor with ankylosing spondylitis or in good health (not recorded which).

This clonotype has more than one count but fewer than ten. The gene calls are TRBV7-2 and TRBJ1-4; maybe TRBD1 (6 bases). From germline, CDR1 is SGHTA and CDR2 FQGNSA. Trimming removed 6 bases at V and 8 bases at J, with 19 bases between. The CDR3 runs 15 residues. CDR3 amino acids: CASRAGHRLGEKLFF. CDR3 coding DNA: TGTGCCAGCAGGGCGGGACACCGGTTAGGAGAAAAACTGTTTTTT.

This sequence joins TRBV20-1 and TRBJ2-5; 10 positions agree with TRBD1. Germline CDR1 and CDR2: DFQATT and SNEGSKA (reference sequence). The CDR3 runs 16 residues. J gave up 1 base and V 4 bases, and 9 bases lay outside the gene matches. Here the CDR3 reads CSAITSGTGVQETQYF. The CDR3 nucleotides are TGCAGTGCTATAACCTCCGGGACAGGGGTCCAAGAGACCCAGTACTTC.

This clonotype showed up just a few times. This chain links TRBV29-1 with TRBJ1-1; no clear D. Trimming stripped 6 bases from V and 0 bases from J, with 14 bases between. Germline CDR1 is SQVTM and CDR2 is ANQGSEA. The CDR3 has 14 amino acids. The CDR3 region is CSVLGISLNTEAFF. The DNA of the CDR3 is TGCAGCGTCCTTGGGATTTCCTTGAACACTGAAGCTTTCTTT. Full variable domain (remainder filled in from reference TRBV29-1 and TRBJ1-1): SAVISQKPSRDICQRGTSLTIQCQVDSQVTMMFWYRQQPGQSLTLIATANQGSEATYESGFVIDKFPISRPNLTFSTLTVSNMSPEDSSIYLCSVLGISLNTEAFFGQGTRLTVV.

The rearrangement uses TRBV2 and TRBJ1-4, with TRBD1 matching 8 bases. Germline-derived CDR1 and CDR2 are SNHLY and FYNNEI. The CDR3 has 14 amino acids. V shed 7 bases and J 4 bases; nucleotides not matched to a gene: 5. The CDR3 nucleotides are TGTGCCAGCACCCGGACAGGGTTTAATGAAAAACTGTTTTTT. Protein: CASTRTGFNEKLFF.

The chain uses TRBV28 and TRBJ2-1, with 7 bases that match TRBD1. This CDR3 has 14 amino acids. J was trimmed by 7 bases and V by 11 bases; bases with no gene match: 14. Germline V gene sequence: CDR1 MDHEN, CDR2 SYDVKM. The CDR3 DNA reads TGTGCCTTTCGGACAGGCCGTCCTCCAAATGAGCAGTTCTTC. Translating gives CAFRTGRPPNEQFF. Variable domain in full (rest from reference TRBV28 and TRBJ2-1): DVKVTQSSRYLVKRTGEKVFLECVQDMDHENMFWYRQDPGLGLRLIYFSYDVKMKEKGDIPEGYSVSREKKERFSLILESASTNQTSMYLCAFRTGRPPNEQFFGPGTRLTVL.

The rearrangement uses TRBV29-1 and TRBJ2-3, with 9 bases identical to TRBD1. There are 14 residues in the CDR3. Germline V gives CDR1 SQVTM, CDR2 ANQGSEA. J lost 3 bases, V lost 5 bases, and 6 bases had no gene match. This chain's CDR3 is CSVPQGAVTDTQYF. CDR3 coding DNA: TGCAGCGTTCCACAGGGGGCCGTGACAGATACGCAGTATTTT.

The chain uses TRBV6-2 or TRBV6-3 and TRBJ2-3, with 14 bases fitting TRBD2. The CDR3 covers 18 residues. The germline V gene has CDR1 MNHEY and CDR2 SVGEGT. The ends lost 6 bases at V and 6 bases at J; junction bases unmatched: 14. DNA for the CDR3: TGTGCCAGCAGCAAGATCCGTCGACTAGCGGGAGGGCCCGATACGCAGTATTTT. Translated, it gives CASSKIRRLAGGPDTQYF.

This clonotype was seen only a few times. The CDR3, as DNA: TGTGCCAGCAGTCCCCCAGGGGCCACTGAAGCTTTCTTT. Protein product: CASSPPGATEAFF. The rearrangement uses TRBV12-3 or TRBV12-4 and TRBJ1-1; D might be TRBD1 (6 bases). The CDR3 is 13 residues long. The V and J ends lost 5 bases and 4 bases respectively, with 11 bases between them.

This clonotype was counted ten times or more. The gene calls are TRBV15 and TRBJ2-1, with D unclear. V was cut by 3 bases and J by 2 bases, with 11 bases left in between. In germline, CDR1 is LNHNV, CDR2 YYDKDF (reference sequence). CDR3 size: 15 residues. CDR3 sequence reads: CATSSDPRPYNEQFF. The CDR3 nucleotides are TGTGCCACCAGCAGTGACCCGAGGCCCTACAATGAGCAGTTCTTC.

This clonotype was counted ten times or more. The genes are TRBV28 and TRBJ2-3; D possibly uses TRBD1 or TRBD2 (6 bases each). The germline gives CDR1 MDHEN, CDR2 SYDVKM. V gave up 7 bases and J gave up 4 bases, with 15 bases separating them. This CDR3 spans 14 amino acids. The CDR3 is CASTEGGLADTQYF. The CDR3 coding sequence is TGTGCCAGCACAGAGGGGGGCTTGGCAGATACGCAGTATTTT.